What follows describes a single T cell receptor (beta chain). Its antigen is unknown. No much larger clone is present one base from it, and per-base qualities are unavailable. Using the deep immunoSEQ assay, TCR CDR3 regions were amplified from genomic DNA by multiplex PCR. For each cell subset, the extracted genomic DNA was distributed evenly across all wells of several immunoSEQ 96-well plates, and each plate served as one replicate. For sorted subsets, roughly 0.2 ug genomic DNA, equal to 30,000 or so T cell genomes, was loaded into each replicate PCR. Purified libraries were quantified with a Qubit 3.0 fluorometer, sized on a Bioanalyzer 2100, and re-quantified with the KAPA Library Quantification kit. Every immunoSEQ 96-well plate was sequenced on a separate single-read 150-cycle Illumina NextSeq 550 flow cell. Concerning the study's data processing: The immunoSEQ output contained only junctional sequences without quality scores, so filtering could not match that applied to full-length reads. Sequences were annotated with PyIR, a Python wrapper for IgBLAST v1.9, using IMGT germline references to assign V/J genes and CDR3. Reads with weak V/J assignments (E-value above 1e-6), missing CDR3, stop codons, out-of-frame junctions, or ambiguous translated residues were removed. V3J clonotypes were defined as sequences sharing an identical inferred V gene, J gene, and CDR3 amino acid sequence. The percentage overlap between two repertoires was calculated by dividing the number of shared unique clonotypes by the size of the smaller repertoire. Repertoire richness was assessed with RTK rarefaction, the Chao1 estimator, and Recon v2.1 estimates of unobserved clonotypes. Generation probabilities were computed with OLGA for all TCRbeta clonotypes obtained by the gDNA method from a few donors. In its TCRdb copy, this immuneACCESS table keeps in-frame sequences only and misses some clones. Where compared with another copy, unresolved V genes explain less than half of these, and the others have no known cause. D and trimming were read from the DNA, whereas the V and J calls and clone size are those reported in that table. In all, the sample holds over a million clones, and roughly 97% of those were seen once. Over 1% of the sample comes from the top ten.

The donors were healthy, HIV-negative adults who had no recently reported acute infections or vaccinations. Only Caucasian adults living in Nashville, Tennessee, USA were represented among the donors. CD4+ T cells were enriched by magnetic negative selection, after which naive cells were positively selected on CD45RA and the negative fraction was taken as the memory subset. Blood was obtained by leukapheresis, after which PBMCs were separated by Ficoll-Histopaque density gradient centrifugation and cryopreserved in liquid nitrogen vapor phase. Analytical flow cytometry was used to check the purity and quantity of each magnetically sorted T cell population. Genomic DNA was isolated from every sorted fraction and measured by UV absorbance on a Nanodrop 2000c. The sample originates from a study of shared clonotypes between healthy human individuals (dated by TCRdb to 2020 to 2021). Context from the whole study: The cohort comprised two women and a few men aged 18 to 49 years. For each donor, three plates each were used for CD4 naive and CD4 memory, two plates were used for CD8 naive, and one plate was used for CD8 memory. To estimate repertoire size and how much clonotypes are shared between individuals, the study performed deep sequencing of blood TCR repertoires from roughly five healthy adults. To increase sequencing depth and limit assay-specific biases, TCR repertoire library preparation and sequencing were carried out by different laboratories using diverse techniques. Each donor's leukapheresis produced roughly between roughly 0.85 and 9.5 billion PBMCs. Study-wide conclusions, independent of this receptor: Based on pairwise subsampling, the degree of clonotype sharing among donors was expected to be affected by sequencing depth. Estimated clonotype richness was generally larger for naive than for memory subsets. The small number of donors limited the genetic and exposure-history diversity represented. Rarefaction of sorted-subset datasets indicated incomplete sequencing despite the large sequencing depth. Compared with non-shared clonotypes, clonotypes shared by all four sorted-subset donors had higher generation probabilities. When four donors were compared, the shared fraction of clonotypes was around 4.6% for naive CD4, 3.5% to 4% for naive CD8, 2.3% for memory CD4, and roughly 0.4% for memory CD8. Only blood was sampled, and tissue TCR repertoires likely differ from those in blood.

The receptor's source is a man younger than 45 in good health. The sample comprised naive CD4+ T cells sorted from blood. In the paper's terms, the cell subset or site label means: CD45RA+ positively selected.

The CDR3 corresponds to CASSQGRGTSGSFNEQFF. The DNA sequence reads TGCGCCAGCAGCCAAGGAAGGGGGACTAGCGGGAGTTTTAATGAGCAGTTCTTC. This receptor chain uses TRBV4-1 and TRBJ2-1, and TRBD2 aligns with 14 junction nucleotides. For this chain, trimming is 1 base at the V end and 7 bases at the J end, and the number of junction bases without a gene match is 9. From the germline V gene, CDR1 is MGHRA and CDR2 is YSYEKL. The CDR3 measures 18 amino acids from cysteine to phenylalanine. Solely the CDR3 DNA is kept, with 54 bases framed from the first base.